These 25 T cell receptor beta chains share one sample of origin, sequenced in a study of tumor-infiltrating lymphocytes in localized non-small cell lung cancer. Libraries were prepared by immunoSEQ multiplex PCR; TCRdb keeps only in-frame clonotypes and omits some of them. The sample includes about 9,300 clones, 70% to 85% of them seen just once. Sequenced sample: uninvolved lung tissue not adjacent to the tumor. These receptors were taken from a human donor with non-small cell lung cancer.

The CDR3 reads CAWRAGLAGQETQYF. DNA of the CDR3: TGTGCCTGGAGAGCTGGACTAGCGGGACAAGAGACCCAGTACTTC. The gene calls are TRBV30 and TRBJ2-5; 12 nucleotides agree with TRBD2. CDR1 is GTSNPN and CDR2 is SVGIG in the germline V gene (reference sequence). The CDR3 spans 15 residues. Losses at the gene ends were 3 bases for V and 2 bases for J; bases not matched to a gene: 4.

The V and J genes are TRBV5-1 and TRBJ1-1, with 7 nucleotides matching TRBD1. From germline, CDR1 is SGHRS and CDR2 YFSETQ. This CDR3 spans 15 amino acids. Unmatched junction bases numbered 2, after V lost 0 bases and J lost 0 bases. The CDR3 DNA reads as TGCGCCAGCAGCTTGGGGGACAGAATGAACACTGAAGCTTTCTTT. This gives the protein CASSLGDRMNTEAFF.

CDR3 protein: CAWSVSLIRGRANYGYTF. Written as DNA, the CDR3 is TGTGCCTGGAGTGTATCGCTGATAAGGGGGCGAGCTAACTATGGCTACACCTTC. The chain employs TRBV30 and TRBJ1-2; TRBD1 agrees at 7 bases. This CDR3 is built from 18 residues. CDR1 is GTSNPN, CDR2 SVGIG, per germline (reference sequence). V trimming: 0 bases; J trimming: 0 bases; junction bases outside the gene matches: 13. The full variable domain, with the rest looked up from reference TRBV30 and TRBJ1-2, is SQTIHQWPATLVQPVGSPLSLECTVEGTSNPNLYWYRQAAGRGLQLLFYSVGIGQISSEVPQNLSASRPQDRQFILSSKKLLLSDSGFYLCAWSVSLIRGRANYGYTFGSGTRLTVV.

The J gene is TRBJ2-3, the V gene TRBV5-6, with D tentatively TRBD2 (6 bases). The CDR3 has 14 amino acids. V dropped 9 bases and J dropped 6 bases, with 20 bases sitting between them. In germline, CDR1 is SGHDT, CDR2 YYEEEE. The CDR3, as DNA: TGTGCCACCCGGGGCCTTGGAGGGTCCGATACGCAGTATTTT. This codes for CATRGLGGSDTQYF.

This sequence joins TRBV6-5 and TRBJ1-1; 11 positions match TRBD1. Germline CDR1 reads MNHEY; CDR2 reads SVGAGI. The CDR3 has 14 residues. Trimming at V came to 2 bases and at J to 7 bases, leaving 3 bases not matched to a gene. Written as DNA, the CDR3 is TGTGCCAGCAGTTACCCGGGACAGGGGGGTGAAGCTTTCTTT. Residues: CASSYPGQGGEAFF.

This clone was picked up a small number of times. The V and J genes are TRBV2 and TRBJ2-7; D is unclear. CDR1 and CDR2 (germline): SNHLY, FYNNEI. Trimming left V 4 bases short and J 10 bases short, with 17 bases between. The CDR3 spans 13 residues. The CDR3 DNA reads as TGTGCCAGCAGTGGGGATGGGTTACGGCCCCAGTACTTC. Amino acids: CASSGDGLRPQYF.

The V and J genes are TRBV5-1 and TRBJ2-5; 9 bases agree with TRBD1. Germline CDR1 is SGHRS and CDR2 is YFSETQ. J lost 5 bases, V lost 4 bases, and 6 bases had no gene match. The CDR3 consists of 14 residues. The CDR3 coding sequence is TGCGCCAGCAGCCCGGGACAGGGAAGGGAGACCCAGTACTTC. Protein product: CASSPGQGRETQYF. Using reference TRBV5-1 and TRBJ2-5 for the parts outside the CDR3, the full variable domain is KAGVTQTPRYLIKTRGQQVTLSCSPISGHRSVSWYQQTPGQGLQFLFEYFSETQRNKGNFPGRFSGRQFSNSRSEMNVSTLELGDSALYLCASSPGQGRETQYFGPGTRLLVL.

This clone was seen once. The chain couples TRBV14 to TRBJ2-7; 8 bases line up with TRBD1. The CDR3 runs 15 residues. Germline CDR1 and CDR2: SGHDN and FVKESK. With V trimmed by 4 bases and J by 5 bases, 10 bases remained unmatched. The CDR3 sequence: CASSRFSGTGDEQYF. The CDR3 DNA reads TGTGCCAGCAGCCGCTTTTCCGGGACAGGCGACGAGCAGTACTTC.

The chain has TRBV29-1 and TRBJ2-1; the D is unclear. Germline V gene lookup returns CDR1 SQVTM and CDR2 ANQGSEA. Between the trimmed V and J ends, which lost 4 bases and 0 bases, there was a span of 7 bases. The CDR3 covers 13 residues. The CDR3 coding sequence is TGCAGCGTTGCGGGCAGCTCCTACAATGAGCAGTTCTTC. Amino acids: CSVAGSSYNEQFF.

By frequency in the sample, this clone is medium-sized. The J gene is TRBJ2-2, the V gene TRBV27, with a possible D match to TRBD2 (5 bases). This CDR3 has 15 residues. Trimming stripped 3 bases from V and 4 bases from J, with 12 bases between. Germline CDR1 MNHEY, CDR2 SMNVEV (reference sequence). CDR3 protein: CASSFPGSGTGELFF. CDR3 DNA: TGTGCCAGCAGTTTTCCGGGGTCAGGCACCGGGGAGCTGTTTTTT.

CDR3 coding DNA: TGTGCCAGCAGCTTGTCGTATGTCGGGGGTACTGAAGCTTTCTTT. This sequence encodes CASSLSYVGGTEAFF. The rearrangement joins TRBV5-5 to TRBJ1-1; possible D gene TRBD1, 5 bases. The V end lost 1 base, the J end lost 5 bases, and 15 bases lay between the germline ends. The CDR3 is 15 amino acids. Per the germline V gene, CDR1 is SGHKS and CDR2 is YYEKEE (reference sequence).

The genes are TRBV25-1 and TRBJ1-4; tentatively, D is TRBD1 (6 bases). The CDR3 contains 14 residues. Germline-derived CDR1 and CDR2 are MGHDK and SYGVNS. Trimming pared 5 bases from V and 6 bases from J, leaving 13 bases between. The DNA of the CDR3 is TGTGCCAGCAGTACCTCAGGGGCGGATGAAAAACTGTTTTTT. Translating it yields CASSTSGADEKLFF.

V is TRBV19 and J is TRBJ2-7, with 9 positions matching TRBD2. CDR3 length: 16 residues. The ends lost 3 bases at V and 7 bases at J; junction bases unmatched: 13. Germline V lookup: CDR1 LNHDA, CDR2 SQIVND (reference sequence). The chain's CDR3 is CASSMVFAGGPREQYF. As DNA, the CDR3 is TGTGCCAGTAGTATGGTGTTCGCGGGAGGGCCGCGGGAGCAGTACTTC.

The V call is TRBV7-2, the J call TRBJ2-1; 9 bases fit TRBD1. J lost 3 bases, V lost 5 bases, and 5 bases had no gene match. The CDR3 totals 15 residues. The germline V gene encodes CDR1 SGHTA and CDR2 FQGNSA. This CDR3 reads CASSLGTGIYNEQFF. The CDR3 region has the DNA TGTGCCAGCAGCCTAGGGACAGGGATCTACAATGAGCAGTTCTTC.

In its sample, this clone was seen a few times. The chain employs TRBV15 and TRBJ1-5, with D unresolved. With 1 base removed from V and 3 bases from J, the gap between germline ends came to 10 bases. Looked up from germline, CDR1 is LNHNV and CDR2 is YYDKDF (reference sequence). The CDR3 has 15 residues. In DNA form, the CDR3 reads TGTGCCACCAGCAGAGGGGGTCTGGTCAATCAGCCCCAGCATTTT. Translation: CATSRGGLVNQPQHF.

The rearrangement links TRBV5-1 to TRBJ2-1; 9 bases align to TRBD1. The CDR3 is 16 amino acids. Germline V gives CDR1 SGHRS, CDR2 YFSETQ. V was pared by 4 bases and J by 0 bases, with 5 bases of the junction left unmatched. The CDR3 spells CASSTRQGGSYNEQFF. DNA for the CDR3: TGCGCCAGCAGCACTAGACAGGGGGGCTCCTACAATGAGCAGTTCTTC.

The rearrangement uses TRBV11-2 and TRBJ2-7, with D unclear. The CDR3 sequence is 14 residues long. The V gene lost 5 bases and the J gene lost 0 bases, with 11 bases spanning the gap. Germline lookup yields CDR1 SGHAT and CDR2 FQNNGV. The CDR3 DNA is TGTGCCAGCAGCCACCCCCGAAGCTCCTACGAGCAGTACTTC. This gives the protein CASSHPRSSYEQYF.

The chain uses TRBV28 and TRBJ2-7; a possible D gene is TRBD2 (5 bases). Per germline, CDR1 MDHEN and CDR2 SYDVKM. The V end was cut by 3 bases, the J end by 2 bases, with 11 bases between. The CDR3 runs 14 residues. Here the CDR3 reads CASSFRTPPYEQYF. The CDR3 bases are TGTGCCAGCAGTTTCCGGACTCCTCCCTACGAGCAGTACTTC.

V is TRBV6-5 and J is TRBJ2-1; weak D call: TRBD1 (5 bases). The CDR3 runs to 15 residues. The germline V gene encodes CDR1 MNHEY and CDR2 SVGAGI. V lost 0 bases to trimming and J lost 6 bases, with 12 bases between them. The CDR3 bases are TGTGCCAGCAGTTACTCGTTTCAGGGCACCAATGAGCAGTTCTTC. Translated: CASSYSFQGTNEQFF.

By sample share, this clone is medium-sized. The chain uses TRBV7-3 and TRBJ2-5, with D possibly TRBD1 on 6 matching bases. The V end was cut by 5 bases, the J end by 4 bases, with 14 bases between. Looked up from germline, CDR1 is SGHTA and CDR2 is FQGTGA. The CDR3 consists of 14 residues. As DNA, the CDR3 is TGTGCCAGCAGCCTAGACAGGTTCGGAGAGACCCAGTACTTC. It specifies CASSLDRFGETQYF.

To note about this clone: Within the sample, other DNA sequences also encode this same CDR3. The chain's CDR3 is CASSRRGSSYNEQFF. The CDR3 nucleotides are TGTGCCAGCTCCCGCCGGGGAAGCTCCTACAATGAGCAGTTCTTC. The chain is built from TRBV25-1 and TRBJ2-1; the D gene is possibly TRBD2 (5 bases). The CDR3 is 15 residues long. Germline V gene data show CDR1 as MGHDK and CDR2 as SYGVNS. The ends were cut back, 8 bases at V and 0 bases at J, with 14 bases in the middle.

The rearrangement links TRBV7-3 to TRBJ2-2; 9 positions agree with TRBD1. In germline, CDR1 is SGHTA, CDR2 FQGTGA. Trimming at V came to 5 bases and at J to 7 bases, leaving 5 bases not matched to a gene. The CDR3 is 14 amino acids. In DNA form, the CDR3 reads TGTGCCAGCAGCCGACAGGGGGATGGCGGGGAGCTGTTTTTT. Protein product: CASSRQGDGGELFF.

V usage is TRBV4-2 and J usage is TRBJ1-4; unclear D gene. Trimming took off 0 bases at V and 6 bases at J, with 11 bases between the two ends. The CDR3 runs to 15 residues. Germline assignment: CDR1 LGHNA and CDR2 YNFKEQ. CDR3 nucleotides: TGTGCCAGCAGCCAAGACCCTACGGGTGATGAAAAACTGTTTTTT. Translated, it gives CASSQDPTGDEKLFF.

The chain links TRBV6-1 to TRBJ2-3; 9 nucleotides agree with TRBD1. J lost 6 bases, V lost 8 bases, and 12 bases had no gene match. The CDR3 is made up of 15 amino acids. CDR1 is MNHNS and CDR2 is SASEGT in the germline V gene. The CDR3 loop reads CASRRGTGGPDTQYF. The CDR3 DNA reads as TGTGCCAGCCGGCGCGGAACAGGGGGCCCGGATACGCAGTATTTT.

This chain links TRBV27 with TRBJ2-3, with TRBD2 as a possible D gene (6 bases). Trimming shortened V by 7 bases and J by 6 bases, and 17 bases separated the two germline ends. The CDR3 is 14 amino acids. The germline CDR1 and CDR2 sequences are MNHEY and SMNVEV (reference sequence). In nucleotides, the CDR3 is TGTGCCAGCACCCGACTAGGGACGCGGGATACGCAGTATTTT. This encodes CASTRLGTRDTQYF.